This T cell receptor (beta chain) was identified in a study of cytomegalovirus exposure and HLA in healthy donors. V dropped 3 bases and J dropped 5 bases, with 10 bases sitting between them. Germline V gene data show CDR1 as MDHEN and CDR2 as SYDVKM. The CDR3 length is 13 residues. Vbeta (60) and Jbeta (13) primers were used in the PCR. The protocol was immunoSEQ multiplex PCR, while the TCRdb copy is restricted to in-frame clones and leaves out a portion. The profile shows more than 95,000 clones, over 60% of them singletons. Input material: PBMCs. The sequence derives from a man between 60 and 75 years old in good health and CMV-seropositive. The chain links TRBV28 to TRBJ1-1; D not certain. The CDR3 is CASSLGRGTEAFF. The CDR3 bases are TGTGCCAGCAGTTTGGGCCGCGGGACTGAAGCTTTCTTT. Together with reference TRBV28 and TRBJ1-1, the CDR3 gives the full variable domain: DVKVTQSSRYLVKRTGEKVFLECVQDMDHENMFWYRQDPGLGLRLIYFSYDVKMKEKGDIPEGYSVSREKKERFSLILESASTNQTSMYLCASSLGRGTEAFFGQGTRLTVV.